This T cell receptor beta chain originates from a study of human T cells and chemical hapten exposure. Findings of the study overall: Following DPC sensitization, TCRs present above 1 in 1000 frequency showed no change.

Time point described: patch test 2, 6 weeks after DPC sensitization. Documented treatment: therapeutic diphenylcyclopropenone sensitization with weekly scalp DPC. MiXCR was run by TCRdb on the RACE reads, yielding one entry per CDR3 protein. The sample includes over 100,000 distinct CDR3 sequences, 9.2% seen only once; the top ten take more than 3%. This CDR3 is 17 amino acids long. The V end was cut by 4 bases, the J end by 0 bases, with 18 bases between. CDR1 MNHEY and CDR2 SMNVEV come from the germline V gene (reference sequence). This clonotype was seen a handful of times. Its antigen remains unknown.

This sample comprised whole blood, obtained in connection with sensitization to the hapten diphenylcyclopropenone (DPC). The sequence derives from a woman aged 40 to 50 with alopecia areata. Some clones in this sample may be carry-over from other donors' samples. The chain links TRBV27 to TRBJ1-1; possible D gene TRBD1, 6 bases. The CDR3 DNA sequence: TGTGCCAGCAGTTCCGCGTCAGGGGAGAACATGAACACTGAAGCTTTCTTT. The encoded protein is CASSSASGENMNTEAFF.